The 2 T cell receptor beta chains below all came from one sample that was sequenced in a study of radiation and T cells in renal cell carcinoma. TCRdb's copy holds only in-frame clones and misses some; the assay was immunoSEQ multiplex PCR. The sample records tens of thousands of clones, 65% to 90% being singletons. Time point meaning: blood 2 weeks post-SBRT. The treatment was: 15 Gy SBRT to primary tumor, nephrectomy 4 weeks later. This specimen consisted of blood, obtained from a patient whose treatment included radiotherapy and nephrectomy. These TCRs come from a woman in her fifties or sixties with renal cell carcinoma.

The chain combines TRBV28 with TRBJ2-7; 9 nucleotides line up with TRBD1. Trimming cost V 5 bases and J 12 bases; bases outside gene matches: 8. The CDR3 loop spans 12 amino acids. The germline V gene encodes CDR1 MDHEN and CDR2 SYDVKM. For the CDR3, the DNA is TGTGCCAGCAGTAAACCTACGGGACAGGGGTACTTC. This translates into CASSKPTGQGYF.

The genes are TRBV6-5 and TRBJ1-5; weak D call: TRBD1 (6 bases). In germline, CDR1 is MNHEY, CDR2 SVGAGI. The CDR3 totals 14 residues. Trimming cost V 10 bases and J 4 bases, with 17 bases left between them. The CDR3 protein is CATGRTVRNQPQHF. The CDR3, as DNA: TGTGCCACCGGCCGGACAGTACGAAATCAGCCCCAGCATTTT.